These 16 T cell receptor beta chains were sequenced from one sample in a study of blood T cell repertoires in COVID-19. Sequenced by immunoSEQ multiplex PCR; TCRdb stores in-frame clones only, minus some. The repertoire holds 110,000 to 150,000 clones, with around nine tenths as singletons. The material sequenced was peripheral blood. The receptors come from a human donor in a cohort sampled during active COVID-19.

The chain is built from TRBV7-2 and TRBJ2-1; TRBD2 matches 10 bases. V lost 0 bases to trimming and J lost 7 bases; unmatched junction nucleotides: 9. Looked up from germline, CDR1 is SGHTA and CDR2 is FQGNSA. The CDR3 is 17 amino acids. The CDR3 protein is CASSLANLAGVVNEQFF. The CDR3 bases are TGTGCCAGCAGCTTAGCGAACCTAGCGGGAGTAGTTAATGAGCAGTTCTTC.

This clone came up once. This chain joins TRBV28 and TRBJ2-7; D possibly corresponds to TRBD2 (6 bases). This CDR3 contains 17 residues. Germline V gives CDR1 MDHEN, CDR2 SYDVKM. Trimming shortened V by 4 bases and J by 0 bases, and 19 bases separated the two germline ends. This CDR3 is CASSSPSPGTPSYEQYF. The CDR3 bases are TGTGCCAGCAGTTCCCCCTCTCCCGGGACTCCCTCCTACGAGCAGTACTTC.

This chain links TRBV5-1 with TRBJ2-3, with a tentative D call TRBD2 (6 bases). The germline V gene encodes CDR1 SGHRS and CDR2 YFSETQ. V lost 0 bases, J lost 6 bases, and 11 bases lay in between. This CDR3 contains 14 residues. The CDR3 nucleotides read TGCGCCAGCAGCTTGGGACTAGGAGTGGATACGCAGTATTTT. Translating gives CASSLGLGVDTQYF.

This clone came up a few times. The chain recombines TRBV7-3 with TRBJ2-5; a possible D gene is TRBD2 (6 bases). CDR3 size: 15 residues. In germline, CDR1 is SGHTA, CDR2 FQGTGA. V lost 6 bases and J 2 bases, leaving 16 bases between the germline ends. For the CDR3, the DNA is TGTGCCAGCAGTTATGGACTACCGAAACAAGAGACCCAGTACTTC. Protein: CASSYGLPKQETQYF.

This clone appeared once. The chain links TRBV11-3 to TRBJ2-7; 9 bases are shared with TRBD1. The CDR3 is 19 residues long. CDR1 is SGHNT, CDR2 YENEEA, per germline. V was clipped by 6 bases and J by 1 base; unmatched bases: 19. CDR3 protein: CASRQMGQGPPKISYEQYF. The CDR3 DNA is TGTGCCAGCAGACAAATGGGACAGGGACCCCCTAAGATATCCTACGAGCAGTACTTC.

The CDR3 DNA reads TGTGCCAGTAGCCGTCGGGGAACCACTGAAGCTTTCTTT. It encodes CASSRRGTTEAFF. The rearrangement joins TRBV19 to TRBJ1-1; no firm D call. Trimming cost V 6 bases and J 4 bases, with 12 bases left between them. Looked up from germline, CDR1 is LNHDA and CDR2 is SQIVND (reference sequence). The CDR3 consists of 13 residues. The full variable domain, in which reference TRBV19 and TRBJ1-1 provide the parts outside the CDR3, is DGGITQSPKYLFRKEGQNVTLSCEQNLNHDAMYWYRQDPGQGLRLIYYSQIVNDFQKGDIAEGYSVSREKKESFPLTVTSAQKNPTAFYLCASSRRGTTEAFFGQGTRLTVV.

The DNA of the CDR3 is TGTGCCTCTTTGATAGGAACAGGGTGGAATGAGCAGTTCTTC. Protein: CASLIGTGWNEQFF. V gene TRBV7-2 combines with J gene TRBJ2-1; D might be TRBD1 (6 bases). The germline V gene has CDR1 SGHTA and CDR2 FQGNSA. The V and J ends lost 11 bases and 7 bases respectively, with 21 bases between them. The CDR3 consists of 14 residues.

The chain recombines TRBV10-1 with TRBJ2-7, with 10 bases lining up with TRBD1. Germline CDR1 reads WNHNN; CDR2 reads SYGVQD (reference sequence). This CDR3 is 15 amino acids long. J lost 5 bases, V lost 6 bases, and 10 bases had no gene match. The CDR3 is CASRRPGQGSDEQYF. The CDR3 coding sequence is TGCGCCAGCAGGAGACCGGGACAGGGGTCCGACGAGCAGTACTTC.

Remarks on this clone: Other nucleotide sequences in the sample specify the same CDR3. The rearrangement joins TRBV5-1 to TRBJ2-7, with TRBD1 matching over 9 bases. The CDR3 covers 14 residues. Germline CDR1 is SGHRS and CDR2 is YFSETQ. V lost 2 bases and J lost 3; bases outside the gene matches: 3. Here the CDR3 reads CASSLQGQGYEQYF. The CDR3 coding sequence is TGCGCCAGCAGCTTACAGGGACAGGGCTACGAGCAGTACTTC.

This chain connects TRBV3-1 (or the pseudogene TRBV3-2) to TRBJ2-7; no definite D call. V shed 1 base and J shed 5 bases, with 12 bases lying between them. Looked up from germline, CDR1 is LGHDT and CDR2 is YNNKEL (reference sequence). The CDR3 has 14 residues. Here the CDR3 DNA reads TGTGCCAGCAGCCAAGCGAGCCGAATACACGAGCAGTACTTC. As protein: CASSQASRIHEQYF.

The CDR3 loop is CASSLDTGNTIYF. In DNA form, the CDR3 reads TGCGCCAGCAGCTTGGACACCGGAAACACCATATATTTT. The chain joins TRBV5-1 to TRBJ1-3; D remains unclear. The CDR3 runs to 13 residues. V was cut by 0 bases and J by 4 bases, with 5 bases left in between. Germline-derived CDR1 and CDR2 are SGHRS and YFSETQ.

This chain uses TRBV21-1 with TRBJ1-5; TRBD1, as called in the table, went unchecked against the DNA. TRBV21-1 is termed a pseudogene. This CDR3 contains 15 residues. CDR3 coding DNA: TGTGCCAGCAGCAAAGAGCCAGGGCGAAATCAGCCCCAGCATTTT. It is translated as CASSKEPGRNQPQHF.

V gene TRBV18 combines with J gene TRBJ1-6, with 8 bases aligning to TRBD1. J gave up 4 bases and V 6 bases, and 8 bases lay outside the gene matches. The CDR3 sequence is 16 residues long. From germline, CDR1 is KGHSH and CDR2 LQKENI. The chain's CDR3 is CASSQDRGGYNSPLHF. The CDR3 DNA sequence: TGTGCCAGCTCGCAAGACAGGGGAGGATATAATTCACCCCTCCACTTT.

V is TRBV10-3 and J is TRBJ2-5; TRBD2 matches 9 bases. The ends lost 8 bases at V and 7 bases at J; junction bases unmatched: 14. Germline-derived CDR1 and CDR2 are ENHRY and SYGVKD. There are 15 residues in the CDR3. CDR3 loop: CAIGPRGGPVRTQYF. The CDR3 nucleotides read TGTGCCATCGGGCCGCGGGGGGGCCCCGTGAGGACCCAGTACTTC.

The rearrangement uses TRBV5-1 and TRBJ2-5; 13 bases fit TRBD2. Germline loops: CDR1 SGHRS, CDR2 YFSETQ. The CDR3 extends over 17 amino acids. V shed 7 bases, J shed 4 bases, and the junction held 13 bases outside the gene matches. CDR3 sequence reads: CASPRLAGGSGRETQYF. The CDR3 bases are TGCGCCAGCCCCCGACTAGCGGGAGGTTCAGGCAGAGAGACCCAGTACTTC.

The chain links TRBV2 to TRBJ1-1, with 10 nucleotides matching TRBD1. CDR1 is SNHLY and CDR2 is FYNNEI in the germline V gene. The V and J ends lost 3 bases and 4 bases, in that order; junction bases with no gene match: 2. This CDR3 has 14 amino acids. The CDR3 is CASSDDRGLTEAFF. For the CDR3, the DNA is TGTGCCAGCAGTGATGACAGGGGGCTCACTGAAGCTTTCTTT.